Listed below are T cell receptor beta chains from one sample, sequenced in a study of lymphopenia after photon versus proton radiotherapy. Clones were sequenced by immunoSEQ multiplex PCR, and TCRdb holds only the in-frame ones, with some missing. Among about 42,000 clones listed, around four fifths were seen once. Sequences were derived from peripheral blood, sampled from a patient treated with proton-based radiotherapy. The origin of the receptors is a woman in her 70s with pancreatic cancer. Each CDR3 is given with its conserved first and last residue. A D gene is named only where the DNA matches it firmly. A clone size is listed for some rows: how often the clone was seen (once, few, many), or a class if it is expanded.

v_call: TRBV2; j_call: TRBJ1-2; d_call: NA; clone_size: few; cdr3_aa: CASSGLSNYGYTF; cdr3_nt: TGTGCCAGCAGTGGACTATCCAACTATGGCTACACCTTC
v_call: TRBV7-2; j_call: TRBJ2-7; d_call: TRBD1; clone_size: NA; cdr3_aa: CASSQQTGVPGEQYF; cdr3_nt: TGTGCCAGCAGCCAACAGACAGGGGTCCCGGGGGAGCAGTACTTC
v_call: TRBV7-3; j_call: TRBJ2-7; d_call: TRBD2; clone_size: NA; cdr3_aa: CASSSGTSSEQYF; cdr3_nt: TGTGCCAGCAGCTCCGGGACTAGTTCCGAGCAGTACTTC
v_call: TRBV4-3; j_call: TRBJ2-7; d_call: NA; clone_size: NA; cdr3_aa: CASSQESAPVYEQYF; cdr3_nt: TGCGCCAGCAGCCAAGAATCAGCCCCCGTATACGAGCAGTACTTC
v_call: TRBV7-6; j_call: TRBJ2-7; d_call: NA; clone_size: few; cdr3_aa: CASSDDIYEQYF; cdr3_nt: TGTGCCAGCAGCGATGACATCTACGAGCAGTACTTC
v_call: TRBV19; j_call: TRBJ1-2; d_call: NA; clone_size: few; cdr3_aa: CASGQSYGYTF; cdr3_nt: TGTGCCAGCGGACAGAGCTATGGCTACACCTTC
v_call: TRBV2; j_call: TRBJ1-5; d_call: NA; clone_size: NA; cdr3_aa: CASTQDSHQPQHF; cdr3_nt: TGTGCCAGCACTCAGGACAGTCATCAGCCCCAGCATTTT
v_call: TRBV7-2; j_call: TRBJ2-5; d_call: NA; clone_size: few; cdr3_aa: CASSLAGGPETQYF; cdr3_nt: TGTGCCAGCAGCTTGGCCGGGGGGCCGGAGACCCAGTACTTC
v_call: TRBV20-1; j_call: TRBJ2-5; d_call: NA; clone_size: NA; cdr3_aa: CSAGGSSGQYF; cdr3_nt: TGCAGTGCTGGGGGGAGTTCCGGCCAGTACTTC
v_call: TRBV28; j_call: TRBJ2-7; d_call: NA; clone_size: few; cdr3_aa: CASSFSTASAEQYF; cdr3_nt: TGTGCCAGCAGTTTCTCGACAGCCTCGGCCGAGCAGTACTTC
v_call: TRBV7-9; j_call: TRBJ1-2; d_call: NA; clone_size: NA; cdr3_aa: CASSLENIGGAPYGYTF; cdr3_nt: TGTGCCAGCAGCTTAGAAAATATTGGGGGAGCCCCCTATGGCTACACCTTC
v_call: TRBV5-1; j_call: TRBJ2-1; d_call: NA; clone_size: NA; cdr3_aa: CASSPEVGPASNEQFF; cdr3_nt: TGCGCCAGCAGCCCCGAGGTGGGACCAGCATCCAATGAGCAGTTCTTC
v_call: TRBV4-3; j_call: TRBJ1-1; d_call: NA; clone_size: NA; cdr3_aa: CASSQEFRSTEAFF; cdr3_nt: TGCGCCAGCAGCCAAGAGTTCAGGAGCACTGAAGCTTTCTTT
v_call: TRBV27; j_call: TRBJ2-1; d_call: NA; clone_size: NA; cdr3_aa: CASSRGARRVGGSSDNEQFF; cdr3_nt: TGTGCCAGCAGTAGGGGGGCTCGGAGGGTAGGGGGTAGTAGTGACAATGAGCAGTTCTTC
v_call: TRBV11-2; j_call: TRBJ2-6; d_call: NA; clone_size: few; cdr3_aa: CASSLAQGHSGANVLTF; cdr3_nt: TGTGCCAGCAGCTTAGCCCAGGGACACTCTGGGGCCAACGTCCTGACTTTC
v_call: TRBV9; j_call: TRBJ2-1; d_call: NA; clone_size: once; cdr3_aa: CASSPGASSSYNEQFF; cdr3_nt: TGTGCCAGCAGCCCTGGCGCCTCGAGCTCCTACAATGAGCAGTTCTTC
v_call: TRBV5-1; j_call: TRBJ2-3; d_call: TRBD1; clone_size: NA; cdr3_aa: CASSMTGGNTDTQYF; cdr3_nt: TGCGCCAGCAGCATGACAGGGGGCAACACAGATACGCAGTATTTT
v_call: TRBV2; j_call: TRBJ2-1; d_call: TRBD2; clone_size: NA; cdr3_aa: CASSEVLAGVIYNEQFF; cdr3_nt: TGTGCCAGCAGTGAAGTTCTAGCGGGGGTAATCTACAATGAGCAGTTCTTC
v_call: TRBV5-6; j_call: TRBJ2-7; d_call: NA; clone_size: NA; cdr3_aa: CASSLVGRAYEQYF; cdr3_nt: TGTGCCAGCAGCTTAGTAGGGCGTGCCTACGAGCAGTACTTC
v_call: TRBV18; j_call: TRBJ1-2; d_call: NA; clone_size: NA; cdr3_aa: CASSPTITYGYTF; cdr3_nt: TGTGCCAGCTCACCGACGATCACCTATGGCTACACCTTC
v_call: TRBV7-2; j_call: TRBJ2-7; d_call: TRBD2; clone_size: NA; cdr3_aa: CASSFRSGRQSREQYF; cdr3_nt: TGTGCCAGCAGCTTTAGGAGCGGGAGACAAAGCCGCGAGCAGTACTTC
v_call: TRBV7-2; j_call: TRBJ2-5; d_call: NA; clone_size: NA; cdr3_aa: CASSLGPSGTQYF; cdr3_nt: TGTGCCAGCAGCTTAGGGCCCTCCGGGACCCAGTACTTC
v_call: TRBV28; j_call: TRBJ1-1; d_call: TRBD1; clone_size: NA; cdr3_aa: CASSYYRGLNTEAFF; cdr3_nt: TGTGCCAGCAGTTATTACAGGGGGCTGAACACTGAAGCTTTCTTT
v_call: TRBV21-1; j_call: TRBJ2-1; d_call: NA; clone_size: once; cdr3_aa: CASSHSSSYNEQFF; cdr3_nt: TGTGCCAGCAGCCACAGTAGCTCCTACAATGAGCAGTTCTTC
v_call: TRBV19; j_call: TRBJ1-1; d_call: NA; clone_size: NA; cdr3_aa: CASTRDMNTEAFF; cdr3_nt: TGTGCCAGTACAAGGGACATGAACACTGAAGCTTTCTTT
v_call: TRBV4-2; j_call: TRBJ2-1; d_call: TRBD2; clone_size: NA; cdr3_aa: CASSQDLAASGNYNEQFF; cdr3_nt: TGTGCCAGCAGCCAAGATTTAGCGGCTAGCGGGAATTACAATGAGCAGTTCTTC
v_call: TRBV29-1; j_call: TRBJ1-2; d_call: TRBD1; clone_size: NA; cdr3_aa: CSVTTTGDGYTF; cdr3_nt: TGCAGTGTTACGACGACAGGGGATGGCTACACCTTC
v_call: TRBV27; j_call: TRBJ2-7; d_call: TRBD1; clone_size: NA; cdr3_aa: CASGYDRQGPYEQYF; cdr3_nt: TGTGCCAGCGGCTATGACAGACAGGGTCCCTACGAGCAGTACTTC
v_call: TRBV7-6; j_call: TRBJ1-3; d_call: NA; clone_size: few; cdr3_aa: CASSLAPGQGRVGNTIYF; cdr3_nt: TGTGCCAGCAGCTTAGCGCCCGGCCAGGGTCGGGTCGGAAACACCATATATTTT
v_call: TRBV6-5; j_call: TRBJ1-2; d_call: TRBD1; clone_size: NA; cdr3_aa: CASSETGGYGYTF; cdr3_nt: TGTGCCAGCAGCGAGACAGGGGGCTATGGCTACACCTTC
v_call: TRBV10-3; j_call: TRBJ2-3; d_call: TRBD2; clone_size: NA; cdr3_aa: CAITGGRPDTQYF; cdr3_nt: TGTGCCATCACAGGCGGGAGGCCAGATACGCAGTATTTT
v_call: TRBV19; j_call: TRBJ1-5; d_call: TRBD1; clone_size: NA; cdr3_aa: CASIGTGGGFGNQPQHF; cdr3_nt: TGTGCCAGTATTGGGACAGGGGGCGGGTTCGGCAATCAGCCCCAGCATTTT
v_call: TRBV28; j_call: TRBJ2-7; d_call: NA; clone_size: NA; cdr3_aa: CASIERDGSYEQYF; cdr3_nt: TGTGCCAGCATCGAAAGGGACGGCTCCTACGAGCAGTACTTC